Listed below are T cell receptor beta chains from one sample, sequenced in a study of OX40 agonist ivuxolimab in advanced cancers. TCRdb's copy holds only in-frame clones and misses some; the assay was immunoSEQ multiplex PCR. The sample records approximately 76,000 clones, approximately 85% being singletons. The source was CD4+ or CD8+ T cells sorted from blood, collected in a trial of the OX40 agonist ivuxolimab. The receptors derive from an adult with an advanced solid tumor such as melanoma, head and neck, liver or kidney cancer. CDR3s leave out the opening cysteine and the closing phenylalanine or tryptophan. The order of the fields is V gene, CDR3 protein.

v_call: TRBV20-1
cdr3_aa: SAPGTYGYT

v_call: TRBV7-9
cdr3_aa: ASSLGQANQPQH

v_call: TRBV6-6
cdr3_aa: ASSLGGMNYGYT

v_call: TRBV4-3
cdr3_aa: ASSQEWHQGSTDTQY

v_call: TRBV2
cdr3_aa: ASKLAGGAHNEQF

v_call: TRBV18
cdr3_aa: ASSPFPYMTGMRTGANVLT

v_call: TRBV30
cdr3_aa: AWSFLTGLNQPQH

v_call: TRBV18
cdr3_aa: ASSLDRGQETQY

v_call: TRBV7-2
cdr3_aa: ASSLVGMGQPQH

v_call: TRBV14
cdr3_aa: ASSSWGTGNYNEQF

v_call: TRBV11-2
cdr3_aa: ASSLSWNTEAF

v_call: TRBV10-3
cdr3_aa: AIVPGQGAGDYGYT

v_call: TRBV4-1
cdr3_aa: ASSQAGRFEETQY

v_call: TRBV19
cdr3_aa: ASREGQANTEAF

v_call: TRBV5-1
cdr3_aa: ASSLGPTGTGNTEAF

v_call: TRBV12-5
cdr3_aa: ASTSGGTDTQY

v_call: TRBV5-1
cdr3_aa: ASSLGPVNEKLF

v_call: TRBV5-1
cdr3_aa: ASSLTAGSMNTEAF

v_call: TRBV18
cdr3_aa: ASSPGRLAGVHNEQF

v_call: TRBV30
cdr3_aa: AWSMEGQETQY

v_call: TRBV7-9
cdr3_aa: ASSYGTGGETQY

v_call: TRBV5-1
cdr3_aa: ASSLAPGGDTQY

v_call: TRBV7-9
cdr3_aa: ASSPWLAGDVETQY

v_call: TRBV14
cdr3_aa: ASSQVLGSNTEAF

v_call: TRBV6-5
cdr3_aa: ASSYSGLRGDTQY

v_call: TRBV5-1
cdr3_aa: ASSLSIGGQGLGGYT

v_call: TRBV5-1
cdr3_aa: ASSLQGAGNTIY

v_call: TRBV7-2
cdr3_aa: ASSLALTGGRGYT

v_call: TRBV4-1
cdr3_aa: ASSYLGGRAGELF

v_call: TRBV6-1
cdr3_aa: ASSDPTGALVYGYT

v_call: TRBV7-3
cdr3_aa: ASSSALLSSYNEQF

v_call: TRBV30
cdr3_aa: AWRIGRGHGGYT

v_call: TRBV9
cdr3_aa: ASTPGPGQTIYNEKLF

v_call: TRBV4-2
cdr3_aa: ASSQEWPSGGVDTQY

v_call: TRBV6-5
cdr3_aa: ASSYRGGTNEKLF

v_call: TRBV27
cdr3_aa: ASSLADRAYNSPLH

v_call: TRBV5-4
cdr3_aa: ASSDAGFTDTQY

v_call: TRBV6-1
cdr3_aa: ASSAPGQGSTEAF

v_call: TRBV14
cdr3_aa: ASSQELPQY

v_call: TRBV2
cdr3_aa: ASRAGANTEAF

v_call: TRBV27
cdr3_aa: ASKPTRDRETQY

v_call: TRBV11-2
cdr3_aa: ASRPNRGIYNEQF

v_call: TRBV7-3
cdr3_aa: ASSLGQPAGEQF

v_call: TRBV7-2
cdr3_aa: ASSVGGSNEKLF

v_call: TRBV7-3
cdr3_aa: ASSLEGSLSSYNEQF

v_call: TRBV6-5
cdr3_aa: ASSYSTGQGAGEQY